Listed below are T cell receptor beta chains from one sample, sequenced in a study of blood T cell repertoires in COVID-19. Using immunoSEQ multiplex PCR, the repertoire was profiled, and TCRdb retains in-frame clones only, with some absent. The sample shows 200,000 to 300,000 clones, about nine tenths of them seen only once. Sequenced material: peripheral blood. The receptors stem from a man aged 55 to 69 who had recovered from COVID-19. Both conserved end residues are part of each CDR3. Each record gives: J gene, D gene, clone size, V gene, CDR3 DNA, CDR3 protein. A D gene is named only where the DNA matches it firmly. Clone size appears in some rows only: once, few, many, or a class for an expanded clone.

TRBJ2-7 | NA | NA | TRBV29-1 | TGCAGCGTTGGTTCAGGCTACGAGCAGTACTTC | CSVGSGYEQYF
TRBJ1-1 | TRBD1 | once | TRBV30 | TGTGCCTGGAGCCTAGGGGGCGCGTCTTTCTTT | CAWSLGGASFF
TRBJ1-2 | NA | NA | TRBV7-9 | TGTGCCAGCAGCTTAGCGCGATCAACAGTAAACTATGGCTACACCTTC | CASSLARSTVNYGYTF
TRBJ2-3 | TRBD2 | once | TRBV11-2 | TGTGCCAGCAGCGAAAAGGGTCTAGCGGGGAGTACGCAGTATTTT | CASSEKGLAGSTQYF
TRBJ2-1 | TRBD2 | NA | TRBV19 | TGTGCCAGTAGTATTGGACTAGCGGGGGGGGTCGGCGCTGGTGAGCAGTTCTTC | CASSIGLAGGVGAGEQFF
TRBJ2-2 | NA | NA | TRBV7-6 | TGTGCCAGCAGCTTCCGACTCGAAGAGGTTAGCACCGGGGAGCTGTTTTTT | CASSFRLEEVSTGELFF
TRBJ2-7 | TRBD2 | NA | TRBV15 | TGTGCCACCAGTATGAGGCGGGCTACTAGCGGGCGCCGCTACGAGCAGTACTTC | CATSMRRATSGRRYEQYF
TRBJ1-2 | TRBD1 | NA | TRBV5-3 | TGTGCCAGAAGCTTCGACAGGGTGGGAGGCTACACCTTC | CARSFDRVGGYTF
TRBJ1-6 | NA | NA | TRBV5-5 | TGTGCCAGCAGCTTTAGGAGCTCCTATAATTCACCCCTCCACTTT | CASSFRSSYNSPLHF
TRBJ1-1 | NA | NA | TRBV24-1 | TGTGCCACCAGTGAAAGGATGACAGGTGAAGCTTTCTTT | CATSERMTGEAFF
TRBJ1-4 | NA | NA | TRBV11-2 | TGTGCCAGCAGCTTAGGGACATTTGGACGGAATGAAAAACTGTTTTTT | CASSLGTFGRNEKLFF
TRBJ1-6 | NA | NA | TRBV7-9 | TGTGCCAGCAGCCCACGGCGGACAGAGAATTCACCCCTCCACTTT | CASSPRRTENSPLHF
TRBJ2-3 | TRBD2 | NA | TRBV10-2 | TGCGCCAGCAAGACCCTAGCGGGGGGGCGTACAGATACGCAGTATTTT | CASKTLAGGRTDTQYF
TRBJ1-2 | TRBD1 | NA | TRBV6-5 | TGTGCCAGCAGTTACTCGAGGACAGGGAGTGGCTACACCTTC | CASSYSRTGSGYTF
TRBJ2-1 | NA | NA | TRBV7-9 | TGTGCCAGCAGCCCGGGCGGGAATGAGCAGTTCTTC | CASSPGGNEQFF
TRBJ1-6 | NA | NA | TRBV5-1 | TGCGCCAGCCAACTTGGGGGACATGGGATATATGGGTATAATTCACCCCTCCACTTT | CASQLGGHGIYGYNSPLHF
TRBJ2-7 | NA | once | TRBV5-1 | TGCGCCAGCAGTTCTGTTCCAGGGCCGCGCGAGCAGTACTTC | CASSSVPGPREQYF
TRBJ1-6 | NA | NA | TRBV7-9 | TGTGCCAGCAGCTTATCATCAGATTCACCCCTCCACTTT | CASSLSSDSPLHF
TRBJ2-3 | NA | NA | TRBV13 | TGTGCCAGCAGCTTACGACTTAACACGCAGTATTTT | CASSLRLNTQYF
TRBJ2-1 | TRBD1 | NA | TRBV19 | TGTGCCAGTAGTATGGTCCTCGGGGGGACAGGGAATGAGCAGTTCTTC | CASSMVLGGTGNEQFF
TRBJ2-1 | NA | NA | TRBV12-2 | TGTGCAAGTCGCTTTCAGGAGGCTTACAATGAGCAGTTCTTC | CASRFQEAYNEQFF
TRBJ2-1 | TRBD2 | NA | TRBV11-3 | TGTGCCAGCAGCTTAGGCCTAGCGGGGGGCTACAATGAGCAGTTCTTC | CASSLGLAGGYNEQFF
TRBJ2-2 | NA | NA | TRBV5-1 | TGCGCCAGCAACCCCGTCGGGGGCGGGGAGCTGTTTTTT | CASNPVGGGELFF
TRBJ1-1 | NA | NA | TRBV5-1 | TGCGCCAGCAGCTTGACGGGACATCCCGGGGACACTGAAGCTTTCTTT | CASSLTGHPGDTEAFF
TRBJ1-2 | NA | NA | TRBV9 | TGTGCCAGCAGAAATCAGGGAATCTATGGCTACACCTTC | CASRNQGIYGYTF
TRBJ2-3 | NA | NA | TRBV30 | TGTGCCTGGAGTGTGCCGACTACGGGTCGATTAGATACGCAGTATTTT | CAWSVPTTGRLDTQYF
TRBJ2-2 | TRBD2 | NA | TRBV2 | TGTGCCAGCAGTCTCAGCGGGGGGGAATTTGCCGGGGAGCTGTTTTTT | CASSLSGGEFAGELFF
TRBJ2-1 | TRBD1 | NA | TRBV4-1 | TGCGCCAGCAGCCAAGAAGGACAGGGGGCCTACAATGAGCAGTTCTTC | CASSQEGQGAYNEQFF
TRBJ1-4 | NA | once | TRBV6-5 | TGTGCCAGCAGCCTTATATTGGAGGAAAAACTGTTTTTT | CASSLILEEKLFF
TRBJ1-5 | TRBD1 | NA | TRBV5-6 | TGTGCCAGCAGCTTGTTCCAGGGGGCGGGTGGTCAGCCCCAGCATTTT | CASSLFQGAGGQPQHF
TRBJ1-5 | NA | NA | TRBV28 | TGTGCCAGCAAGTCAGGGCGCAATCAGCCCCAGCATTTT | CASKSGRNQPQHF
TRBJ2-3 | NA | NA | TRBV7-2 | TGTGCCAGCAGCTTAAGTCGGTTTAGCACAGATACGCAGTATTTT | CASSLSRFSTDTQYF
TRBJ2-3 | NA | few | TRBV5-1 | TGCGCCAGCAGCTTGGCAGGGACACTACATACAAGAGATACGCAGTATTTT | CASSLAGTLHTRDTQYF